This TCR beta chain is from a study of technical replicates of blood from four donors. With 7 bases clipped from V and 1 base from J, the junction kept 2 bases outside the gene matches. The CDR3 extends over 13 amino acids. CDR1 LNHDA and CDR2 SQIVND come from the germline V gene (reference sequence). The table came from immunoSEQ multiplex PCR; TCRdb's copy has only in-frame clones and leaves some out. The table includes 65,000 to 95,000 clones, 95% to 98% detected once. The specimen was T cells isolated from PBMCs. The rearrangement uses TRBV19 and TRBJ1-1; 8 bases map to TRBD1. The sequence came from a human donor in good health. CDR3 sequence: CASNDRGNTEAFF. DNA of the CDR3: TGTGCCAGTAACGACAGGGGGAACACTGAAGCTTTCTTT.